Presented here are 21 T cell receptor beta chains from one specimen sequenced in a study of cytomegalovirus exposure and HLA in healthy donors. Both 60 Vbeta primers and 13 Jbeta primers went into the PCR. TCRdb keeps only in-frame clones here, not all; method: immunoSEQ multiplex PCR. Among 150,000 or so clones listed, roughly 85% were seen once. Material for sequencing was PBMCs. These receptors were obtained from a woman aged 45-65 years in good health and CMV-seropositive.

J is TRBJ2-7 and V is TRBV6-5, with 11 bases that match TRBD1. The ends lost 6 bases at V and 5 bases at J; junction bases unmatched: 6. The CDR3 spans 14 residues. The V gene's germline CDR1 is MNHEY and CDR2 SVGAGI. The CDR3 region has the DNA TGTGCCAGCAGACGGACAGGGGGCTACGACGAGCAGTACTTC. It is translated as CASRRTGGYDEQYF.

Here the CDR3 DNA reads TGTGCCAGCAGCGCGGGACAGAATCAGCCCCAGCATTTT. The encoded protein is CASSAGQNQPQHF. The genes are TRBV6-6 and TRBJ1-5, with TRBD1 identical over 7 bases. Germline CDR1 and CDR2: MNHNY and SVGAGI (reference sequence). The ends lost 6 bases at V and 4 bases at J; junction bases unmatched: 3. This CDR3 has 13 amino acids.

The table lists this clone with a few counts. The rearrangement joins TRBV6-1 to TRBJ2-2; TRBD1 aligns across 7 bases. This CDR3 comprises 16 residues. CDR1 MNHNS and CDR2 SASEGT come from the germline V gene. The ends lost 4 bases at V and 5 bases at J; junction bases unmatched: 10. For the CDR3, the DNA is TGTGCCAGCAGTGTCTTCTCAGGGGGTCGGACCGGGGAGCTGTTTTTT. It yields the protein CASSVFSGGRTGELFF.

The gene calls are TRBV2 and TRBJ1-1; 8 bases are a match to TRBD1. The CDR3 loop spans 14 amino acids. V was pared by 7 bases and J by 4 bases, with 8 bases of the junction left unmatched. Germline-derived CDR1 and CDR2 are SNHLY and FYNNEI. CDR3 coding DNA: TGTGCCAGCAATCGTCTGGACAGGGCCACTGAAGCTTTCTTT. This translates into CASNRLDRATEAFF. The full variable domain, in which reference TRBV2 and TRBJ1-1 provide the parts outside the CDR3, is EPEVTQTPSHQVTQMGQEVILRCVPISNHLYFYWYRQILGQKVEFLVSFYNNEISEKSEIFDDQFSVERPDGSNFTLKIRSTKLEDSAMYFCASNRLDRATEAFFGQGTRLTVV.

The rearrangement uses TRBV30 and TRBJ2-7, with D possibly TRBD1 on 5 matching bases. There are 11 residues in the CDR3. The ends were cut back, 7 bases at V and 2 bases at J, with 9 bases in the middle. Germline CDR1 reads GTSNPN; CDR2 reads SVGIG (reference sequence). The CDR3 loop is CASSTAYEQYF. The CDR3, as DNA: TGTGCCTCATCGACAGCCTACGAGCAGTACTTC.

The genes are TRBV7-2 and TRBJ2-7, with 7 bases fitting TRBD1. The germline V gene has CDR1 SGHTA and CDR2 FQGNSA. The CDR3 is 16 residues long. J lost 3 bases, V lost 2 bases, and 10 bases had no gene match. The CDR3 is CASSLWGVDRDYEQYF. Written as DNA, the CDR3 is TGTGCCAGCAGCTTATGGGGAGTTGACAGGGACTACGAGCAGTACTTC.

The chain is built from TRBV6-5 and TRBJ2-7; D remains unclear. Trimming stripped 7 bases from V and 2 bases from J, with 15 bases between. CDR1 is MNHEY and CDR2 is SVGAGI in the germline V gene. This CDR3 comprises 14 residues. This chain's CDR3 is CASKPTLGPYEQYF. DNA for the CDR3: TGTGCCAGCAAACCGACGCTTGGGCCCTACGAGCAGTACTTC.

The V and J genes are TRBV9 and TRBJ1-3; D possibly corresponds to TRBD1 (5 bases). The CDR3 has 15 residues. V was trimmed by 7 bases and J by 0 bases, leaving 14 bases between them. Germline V lookup: CDR1 SGDLS, CDR2 YYNGEE. CDR3 sequence reads: CASGAPLLSGNTIYF. DNA of the CDR3: TGTGCCAGCGGGGCACCGCTTCTCTCTGGAAACACCATATATTTT.

Comment on this clone: Other DNA sequences from this sample encode an identical CDR3 as well. V usage is TRBV7-2 and J usage is TRBJ2-1, with 9 bases aligning to TRBD2. The germline V gene encodes CDR1 SGHTA and CDR2 FQGNSA. Trimming cost V 1 base and J 3 bases; bases outside gene matches: 4. The CDR3 extends over 16 amino acids. The CDR3 reads CASSLDSSGVYNEQFF. CDR3 bases: TGTGCCAGCAGCTTAGACTCTAGCGGGGTCTACAATGAGCAGTTCTTC.

V is TRBV7-2 and J is TRBJ2-3; TRBD2 matches at 10 bases. Germline-derived CDR1 and CDR2 are SGHTA and FQGNSA. The V segment lost 0 bases and the J segment 3 bases; nucleotides outside the gene matches: 3. The CDR3 has 16 amino acids. The CDR3 reads CASSLASGGGTDTQYF. The DNA for the CDR3 is TGTGCCAGCAGCTTAGCGAGCGGGGGGGGTACAGATACGCAGTATTTT.

This chain joins TRBV9 and TRBJ1-5, with 7 bases identical to TRBD1. Germline CDR1 and CDR2: SGDLS and YYNGEE. With 2 bases clipped from V and 0 bases from J, the junction kept 11 bases outside the gene matches. CDR3 size: 18 residues. The CDR3 here is CASSVRQGGVDSNQPQHF. The CDR3 DNA reads TGTGCCAGCAGCGTCCGACAGGGTGGGGTTGATAGCAATCAGCCCCAGCATTTT.

The chain combines TRBV5-8 with TRBJ1-2, with D unclear. CDR1 and CDR2 (germline): SGHTS, YDEGEE. The CDR3 totals 12 residues. V lost 2 bases and J 8 bases, leaving 10 bases between the germline ends. The CDR3: CASSFGRGGYTF. CDR3 bases: TGTGCCAGCAGCTTCGGGAGAGGAGGCTACACCTTC.

This clone was seen once. V gene TRBV2 combines with J gene TRBJ1-1, with D possibly TRBD1 on 5 matching bases. Per the germline V gene, CDR1 is SNHLY and CDR2 is FYNNEI. Trimming stripped 4 bases from V and 1 base from J, with 7 bases between. CDR3 length equals 13 residues. In DNA form, the CDR3 reads TGTGCCAGCAGTGCACAGGCGAACACTGAAGCTTTCTTT. Translated: CASSAQANTEAFF.

This sequence joins TRBV19 and TRBJ2-7, with 8 bases aligning to TRBD1. This CDR3 contains 13 residues. In germline, CDR1 is LNHDA, CDR2 SQIVND (reference sequence). The V and J ends lost 6 bases and 2 bases, in that order; junction bases with no gene match: 3. The CDR3 nucleotides are TGTGCCAGTAGCGCGGACAGGGCCTACGAGCAGTACTTC. Amino acids: CASSADRAYEQYF.

The V gene is TRBV2, the J gene TRBJ2-5; 7 positions agree with TRBD1. V shed 6 bases, J shed 3 bases, and the junction held 7 bases outside the gene matches. CDR3 length equals 14 residues. Germline loops: CDR1 SNHLY, CDR2 FYNNEI. The CDR3 nucleotides read TGTGCCAGCAGGGGACAGTCCGTGAAAGAGACCCAGTACTTC. This encodes CASRGQSVKETQYF.

The V and J genes are TRBV20-1 and TRBJ2-7; D remains unclear. Germline V lookup: CDR1 DFQATT, CDR2 SNEGSKA (reference sequence). This CDR3 contains 10 residues. V was clipped by 3 bases and J by 4 bases, with 4 bases between them. The CDR3 DNA follows: TGCAGTGCTAGTTTATACGAGCAGTACTTC. Translating gives CSASLYEQYF.

The chain recombines TRBV30 with TRBJ2-3; D is undetermined. CDR3 size: 11 residues. V was clipped by 5 bases and J by 4 bases, with 7 bases between them. The V gene's germline CDR1 is GTSNPN and CDR2 SVGIG (reference sequence). Here the CDR3 DNA reads TGTGCCTGGGGCCCCTCAGATACGCAGTATTTT. Translation: CAWGPSDTQYF.

This clone came up once. V usage is TRBV5-1 and J usage is TRBJ2-7; D remains ambiguous. In germline, CDR1 is SGHRS, CDR2 YFSETQ. CDR3 length equals 13 residues. Trimming shortened V by 4 bases and J by 3 bases, and 11 bases separated the two germline ends. The CDR3 DNA follows: TGCGCCAGCAGCGCTAGTGGAAACTACGAGCAGTACTTC. This codes for CASSASGNYEQYF. The full variable domain, with the rest looked up from reference TRBV5-1 and TRBJ2-7, is KAGVTQTPRYLIKTRGQQVTLSCSPISGHRSVSWYQQTPGQGLQFLFEYFSETQRNKGNFPGRFSGRQFSNSRSEMNVSTLELGDSALYLCASSASGNYEQYFGPGTRLTVT.

This clone was recorded once. The rearrangement links TRBV18 to TRBJ2-7; TRBD2 is a possible D gene (6 bases). The length of the CDR3 is 15 residues. Germline loops: CDR1 KGHSH, CDR2 LQKENI. V lost 3 bases to trimming and J lost 1 base, with 13 bases between them. The CDR3 here is CASSPPGESSYEQYF. CDR3 DNA: TGTGCCAGCTCACCGCCGGGGGAATCTTCCTACGAGCAGTACTTC.

The chain carries TRBV29-1 and TRBJ2-7; TRBD2 matches at 10 bases. Trimming removed 4 bases from V and 2 bases from J; junction bases left unmatched: 11. The CDR3 has 16 amino acids. The germline gives CDR1 SQVTM, CDR2 ANQGSEA. CDR3 in amino acids: CSVVGGPLAGTYEQYF. The CDR3 nucleotides are TGCAGCGTTGTAGGGGGACCACTAGCGGGGACCTACGAGCAGTACTTC.

V usage is TRBV4-3 and J usage is TRBJ2-5; TRBD1 might be the D (6 bases). The length of the CDR3 is 13 residues. From germline, CDR1 is LGHNA and CDR2 YSLEER. V was clipped by 5 bases and J by 3 bases, with 10 bases between them. The CDR3 region has the DNA TGCGCCAGCAGCTACAACAGGGAAGAGACCCAGTACTTC. Translation: CASSYNREETQYF.